The rows below give T cell receptor beta chains drawn from one sample of a study of graft-versus-host responses after intestinal transplantation. No antigen has been identified for these receptors. The protocol was immunoSEQ multiplex PCR, while the TCRdb copy is restricted to in-frame clones and leaves out a portion. The sample contains about 120,000 clones, about nine tenths of which appear only once. The sample consisted of unstimulated CD4+ T cells sorted from spleen or lymph node cells, taken before intestinal transplant. These TCRs come from a human donor who received an intestinal transplant. CDR3s leave out the opening cysteine and the closing phenylalanine or tryptophan.

v_gene,CDR3aa
TRBV5-4,ASSLVPASQPDTQY
TRBV15,ATSGTLTGLAYEQY
TRBV7-2,ATKLGEVTEAF
TRBV30,AWSVAGWQYEQY
TRBV9,ASSVGEGVTGELF
TRBV30,ACNRGGYEQY
TRBV14,ASSQDWGDEQF
TRBV5-1,ASSLDRPRDEQF
TRBV5-1,ASSQTPDREDIQY
TRBV29-1,SVPGGGRETQY
TRBV7-3,ASSSRHYTGELF
TRBV9,ASSAADRGDQPQH